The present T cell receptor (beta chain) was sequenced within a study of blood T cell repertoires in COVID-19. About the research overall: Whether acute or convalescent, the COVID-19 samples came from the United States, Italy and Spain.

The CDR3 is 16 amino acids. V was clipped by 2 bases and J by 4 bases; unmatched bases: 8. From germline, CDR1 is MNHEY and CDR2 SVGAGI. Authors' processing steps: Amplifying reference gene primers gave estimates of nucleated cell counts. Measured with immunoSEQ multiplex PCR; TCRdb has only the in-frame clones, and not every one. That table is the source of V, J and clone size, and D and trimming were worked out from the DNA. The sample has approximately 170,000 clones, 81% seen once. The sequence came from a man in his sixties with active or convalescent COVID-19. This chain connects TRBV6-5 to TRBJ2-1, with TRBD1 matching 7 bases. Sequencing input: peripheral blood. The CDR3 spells CASSYTNRGQYNEQFF. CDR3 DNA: TGTGCCAGCAGTTACACTAACAGGGGCCAATACAATGAGCAGTTCTTC.